This passage covers 11 T cell receptor beta chains from one sample sequenced in a study of CD8+CD57+ T cells in acquired aplastic anemia. Researchers used genomic DNA as the template to profile TCR beta VDJ and CDR3. In TCRdb, the reads were re-called with MiXCR into one record per CDR3 protein. The table shows approximately 200,000 distinct CDR3 sequences, with 61% occurring only once. The sequenced sample was sorted CD4+, CD8+, or CD8+CD57+ T cells (not recorded which) from PBMCs. The receptors stem from a human donor in good health.

This rearrangement joins TRBV7-9 to TRBJ1-1; tentatively, D is TRBD1 (5 bases). This CDR3 contains 17 residues. CDR1 is SEHNR and CDR2 is FQNEAQ in the germline V gene (reference sequence). V gave up 5 bases and J gave up 5 bases, with 24 bases separating them. The CDR3 nucleotides are TGTGCCAGCAGCAGCCGGGACGATTCCGTTGTTGGGACTGAAGCTTTCTTT. It encodes CASSSRDDSVVGTEAFF. Full variable domain (missing parts from reference TRBV7-9 and TRBJ1-1): DTGVSQNPRHKITKRGQNVTFRCDPISEHNRLYWYRQTLGQGPEFLTYFQNEAQLEKSRLLSDRFSAERPKGSFSTLEIQRTEQGDSAMYLCASSSRDDSVVGTEAFFGQGTRLTVV.

The chain has TRBV7-6 and TRBJ2-1; 15 bases are a match to TRBD2. Germline V gene lookup returns CDR1 SGHVS and CDR2 FNYEAQ. The V and J ends lost 1 base and 5 bases, in that order; junction bases with no gene match: 3. CDR3 size: 17 residues. The CDR3 protein is CASSLGGLAGGDNEQFF. The DNA of the CDR3 is TGTGCCAGCAGCTTAGGTGGACTAGCGGGGGGGGACAATGAGCAGTTCTTC.

This clonotype was counted only a few times. This may be a read error: a much more frequent sequence differs by one nucleotide. The chain couples TRBV10-3 to TRBJ2-1, with D possibly being TRBD2 (5 bases). Trimming took off 3 bases at V and 0 bases at J, with 9 bases between the two ends. CDR1 and CDR2 from the germline V gene are ENHRY and SYGVKD. The CDR3 contains 15 residues. The CDR3 is CAISDSGVSYNEQFF. The CDR3 DNA is TGTGCCATCAGTGACTCCGGGGTCTCCTACAATGAGCAGTTCTTC.

Written as DNA, the CDR3 is TGTGCCAGCAGTAAGACAGGGGTCAACGAGCAGTACTTC. Translation gives CASSKTGVNEQYF. The chain couples TRBV6-4 to TRBJ2-7; 8 positions match TRBD1. CDR3 length: 13 amino acids. V lost 5 bases and J lost 5; bases outside the gene matches: 5. Germline V lookup: CDR1 MRHNA, CDR2 SNTAGT.

The J gene is TRBJ1-1, the V gene TRBV15; no definite D call. The V gene lost 8 bases and the J gene lost 1 base, with 11 bases spanning the gap. This CDR3 is 13 amino acids long. CDR1 LNHNV and CDR2 YYDKDF come from the germline V gene (reference sequence). CDR3 DNA sequence: TGTGCCACCGCATGGACGGAGAACACTGAAGCTTTCTTT. Translating gives CATAWTENTEAFF.

The table lists this clonotype with a few counts. The chain joins TRBV15 to TRBJ1-1; D remains ambiguous. V was clipped by 5 bases and J by 5 bases, with 9 bases between them. This CDR3 is built from 12 residues. Germline CDR1 is LNHNV and CDR2 is YYDKDF (reference sequence). CDR3 loop: CATSPGSTEAFF. Written as DNA, the CDR3 is TGTGCCACCAGCCCGGGGAGTACTGAAGCTTTCTTT.

The chain has TRBV19 and TRBJ2-5; a weak D match, TRBD2 (5 bases). V lost 8 bases and J 4 bases, leaving 20 bases between the germline ends. This CDR3 region has 15 residues. The V gene's germline CDR1 is LNHDA and CDR2 SQIVND (reference sequence). The CDR3 bases are TGTGCCAGTGCACCTGGTGGGAGTGTCTTAGAGACCCAGTACTTC. It encodes CASAPGGSVLETQYF.

This rearrangement joins TRBV6-4 to TRBJ2-7; TRBD2 agrees at 12 bases. With V trimmed by 3 bases and J by 7 bases, 4 bases remained unmatched. The CDR3 runs 14 residues. CDR1 and CDR2 from the germline V gene are MRHNA and SNTAGT. The CDR3 DNA reads TGTGCCAGCAGTGAGACTAGCGGGGGTCAAGAGCAGTACTTC. Translating gives CASSETSGGQEQYF.

This clonotype was counted only a few times. This chain joins TRBV28 and TRBJ2-2; D is uncertain. This CDR3 has 14 amino acids. CDR1 and CDR2 from the germline V gene are MDHEN and SYDVKM. Trimming took 4 bases from V and 3 from J, leaving 9 bases between them. The CDR3 DNA is TGTGCCAGCAGTTCCTTGGGTCACACCGGGGAGCTGTTTTTT. Residues: CASSSLGHTGELFF.

This clonotype was recorded only once. This rearrangement joins TRBV12-3 or TRBV12-4 to TRBJ1-2; 8 bases match TRBD1. The V segment lost 5 bases and the J segment 1 base; nucleotides outside the gene matches: 9. The CDR3 length is 16 residues. The CDR3, as DNA: TGTGCCAGCAGTAGAGGTGGGACAGGCGTTAACTATGGCTACACCTTC. It yields the protein CASSRGGTGVNYGYTF.

The V and J genes are TRBV7-9 and TRBJ2-3; D call uncertain. The CDR3 spans 14 residues. The V and J ends lost 1 base and 7 bases respectively, with 12 bases between them. Germline CDR1 reads SEHNR; CDR2 reads FQNEAQ (reference sequence). The CDR3 DNA sequence: TGTGCCAGCAGCTTAGTGTCTGTCGCGTATACGCAGTATTTT. Protein product: CASSLVSVAYTQYF.